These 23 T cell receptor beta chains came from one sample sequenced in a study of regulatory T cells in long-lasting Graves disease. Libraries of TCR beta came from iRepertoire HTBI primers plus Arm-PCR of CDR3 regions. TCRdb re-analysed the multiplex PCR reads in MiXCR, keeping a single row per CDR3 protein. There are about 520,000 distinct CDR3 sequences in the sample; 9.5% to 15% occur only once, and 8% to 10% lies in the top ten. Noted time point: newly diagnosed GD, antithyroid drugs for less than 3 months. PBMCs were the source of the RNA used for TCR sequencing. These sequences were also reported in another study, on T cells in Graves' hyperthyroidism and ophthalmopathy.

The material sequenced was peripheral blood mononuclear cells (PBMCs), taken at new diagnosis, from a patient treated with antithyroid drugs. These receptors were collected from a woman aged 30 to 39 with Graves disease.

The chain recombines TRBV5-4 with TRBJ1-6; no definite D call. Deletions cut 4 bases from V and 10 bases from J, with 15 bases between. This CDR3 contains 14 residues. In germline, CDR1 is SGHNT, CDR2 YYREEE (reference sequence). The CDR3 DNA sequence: TGTGCCAGCAGCGCTGGTAAGGAGGTGTCACCCCTCCACTTT. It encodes CASSAGKEVSPLHF.

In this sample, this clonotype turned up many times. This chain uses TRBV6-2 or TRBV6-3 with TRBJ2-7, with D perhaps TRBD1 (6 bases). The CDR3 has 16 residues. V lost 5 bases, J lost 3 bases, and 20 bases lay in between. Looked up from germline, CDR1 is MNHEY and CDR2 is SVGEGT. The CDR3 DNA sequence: TGTGCCAGCAGTCGAGGTCAACAGGGAGAATTCTACGAGCAGTACTTC. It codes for CASSRGQQGEFYEQYF.

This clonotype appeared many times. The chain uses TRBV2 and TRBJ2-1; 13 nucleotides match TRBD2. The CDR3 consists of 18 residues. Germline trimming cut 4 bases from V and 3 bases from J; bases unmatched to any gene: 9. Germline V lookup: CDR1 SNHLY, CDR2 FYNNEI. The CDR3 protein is CASSALGLAGVGYNEQFF. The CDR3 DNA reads TGTGCCAGCAGTGCCCTAGGACTAGCGGGAGTCGGCTACAATGAGCAGTTCTTC. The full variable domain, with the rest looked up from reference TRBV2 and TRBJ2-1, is EPEVTQTPSHQVTQMGQEVILRCVPISNHLYFYWYRQILGQKVEFLVSFYNNEISEKSEIFDDQFSVERPDGSNFTLKIRSTKLEDSAMYFCASSALGLAGVGYNEQFFGPGTRLTVL.

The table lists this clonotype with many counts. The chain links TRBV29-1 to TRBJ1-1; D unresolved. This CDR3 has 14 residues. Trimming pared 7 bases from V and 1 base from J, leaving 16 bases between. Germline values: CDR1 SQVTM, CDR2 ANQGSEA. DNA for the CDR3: TGCAGCGCCACCTTCCGGACGGGGAACACTGAAGCTTTCTTT. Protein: CSATFRTGNTEAFF.

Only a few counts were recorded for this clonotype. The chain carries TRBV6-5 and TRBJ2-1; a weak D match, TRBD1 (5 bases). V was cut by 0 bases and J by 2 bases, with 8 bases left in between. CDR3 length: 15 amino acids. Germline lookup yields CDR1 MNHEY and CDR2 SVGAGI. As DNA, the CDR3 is TGTGCCAGCAGTTACTCGCCAGGGACCTACAATGAGCAGTTCTTC. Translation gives CASSYSPGTYNEQFF.

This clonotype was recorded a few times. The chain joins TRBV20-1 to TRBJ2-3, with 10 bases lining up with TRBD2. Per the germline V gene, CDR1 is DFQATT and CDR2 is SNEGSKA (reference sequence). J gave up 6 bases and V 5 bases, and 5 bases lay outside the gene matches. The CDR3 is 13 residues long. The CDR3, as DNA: TGCAGTGCTCGACTAGCGGGTCCCGATACGCAGTATTTT. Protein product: CSARLAGPDTQYF.

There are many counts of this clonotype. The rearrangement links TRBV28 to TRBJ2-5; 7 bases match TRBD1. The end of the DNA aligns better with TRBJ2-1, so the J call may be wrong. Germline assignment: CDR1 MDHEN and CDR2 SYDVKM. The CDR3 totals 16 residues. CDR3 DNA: TGTGCCAGCAGCAAGTTTGGACTGGGACAGTTTAATGAGCAGTTCTTC. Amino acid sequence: CASSKFGLGQFNEQFF.

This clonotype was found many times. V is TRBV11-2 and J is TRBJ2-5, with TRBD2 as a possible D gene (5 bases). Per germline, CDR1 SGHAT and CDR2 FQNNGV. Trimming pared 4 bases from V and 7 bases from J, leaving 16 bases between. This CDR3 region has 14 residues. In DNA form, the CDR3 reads TGTGCCAGCAGCTCACGTTACAACCGGGGGACCCAGTACTTC. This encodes CASSSRYNRGTQYF.

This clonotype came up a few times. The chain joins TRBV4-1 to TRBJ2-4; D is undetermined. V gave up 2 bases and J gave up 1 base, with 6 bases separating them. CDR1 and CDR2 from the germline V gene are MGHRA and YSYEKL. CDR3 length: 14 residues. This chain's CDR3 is CASSQPRAKNIQYF. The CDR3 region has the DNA TGCGCCAGCAGCCAACCCCGGGCCAAAAACATTCAGTACTTC.

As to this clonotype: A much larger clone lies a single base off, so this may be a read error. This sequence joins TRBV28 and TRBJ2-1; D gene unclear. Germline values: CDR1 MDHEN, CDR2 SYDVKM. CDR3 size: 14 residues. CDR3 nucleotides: TGTGGCAGCAGTTCGAGCGATTACCGAAATGAGCAGTTCTTC. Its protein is CGSSSSDYRNEQFF.

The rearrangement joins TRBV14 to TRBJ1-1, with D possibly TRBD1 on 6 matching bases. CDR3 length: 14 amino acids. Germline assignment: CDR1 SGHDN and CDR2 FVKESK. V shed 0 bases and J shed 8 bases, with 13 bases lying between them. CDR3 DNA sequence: TGTGCCAGCAGCCAAGAAGACAGGAGGCTCGAAGCTTTCTTT. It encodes CASSQEDRRLEAFF. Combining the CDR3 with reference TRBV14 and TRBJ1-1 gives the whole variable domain EAGVTQFPSHSVIEKGQTVTLRCDPISGHDNLYWYRRVMGKEIKFLLHFVKESKQDESGMPNNRFLAERTGGTYSTLKVQPAELEDSGVYFCASSQEDRRLEAFFGQGTRLTVV.

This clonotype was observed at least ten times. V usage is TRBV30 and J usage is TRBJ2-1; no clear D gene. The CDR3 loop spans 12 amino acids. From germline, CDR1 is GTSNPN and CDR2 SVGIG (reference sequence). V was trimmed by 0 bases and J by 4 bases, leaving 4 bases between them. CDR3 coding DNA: TGTGCCTGGAGTGTAGTTTACAATGAGCAGTTCTTC. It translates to CAWSVVYNEQFF.

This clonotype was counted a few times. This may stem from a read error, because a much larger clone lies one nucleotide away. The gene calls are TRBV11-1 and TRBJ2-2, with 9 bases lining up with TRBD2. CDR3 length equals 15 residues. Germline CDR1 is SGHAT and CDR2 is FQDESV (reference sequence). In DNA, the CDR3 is TGTGCCAGCAGCTTCCTAGCGGGGAACACCGGGGAGCCGTTTTTT. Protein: CASSFLAGNTGEPFF. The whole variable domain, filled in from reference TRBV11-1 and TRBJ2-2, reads EAEVAQSPRYKITEKSQAVAFWCDPISGHATLYWYRQILGQGPELLVQFQDESVVDDSQLPKDRFSAERLKGVDSTLKIQPAELGDSAMYLCASSFLAGNTGEPFFGEGSRLTVL.

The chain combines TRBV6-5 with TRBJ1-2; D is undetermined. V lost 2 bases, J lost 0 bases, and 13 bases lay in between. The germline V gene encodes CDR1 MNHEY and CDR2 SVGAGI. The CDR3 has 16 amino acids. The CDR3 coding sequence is TGTGCCAGCAGTTACGCGGCCCCCGGACCTAACTATGGCTACACCTTC. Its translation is CASSYAAPGPNYGYTF.

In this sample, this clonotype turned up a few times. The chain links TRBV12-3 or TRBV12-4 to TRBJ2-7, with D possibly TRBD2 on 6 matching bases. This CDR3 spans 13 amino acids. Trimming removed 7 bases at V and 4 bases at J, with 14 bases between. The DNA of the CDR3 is TGTGCCAGCAAGTCGGGGGAGTTATACGAGCAGTACTTC. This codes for CASKSGELYEQYF.

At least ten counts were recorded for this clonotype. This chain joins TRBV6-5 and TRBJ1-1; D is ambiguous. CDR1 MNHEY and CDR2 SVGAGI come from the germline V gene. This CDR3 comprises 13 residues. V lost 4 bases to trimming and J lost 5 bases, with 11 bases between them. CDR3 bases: TGTGCCAGCAGTTCAAGCCTCGGGACTGAAGCTTTCTTT. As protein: CASSSSLGTEAFF.

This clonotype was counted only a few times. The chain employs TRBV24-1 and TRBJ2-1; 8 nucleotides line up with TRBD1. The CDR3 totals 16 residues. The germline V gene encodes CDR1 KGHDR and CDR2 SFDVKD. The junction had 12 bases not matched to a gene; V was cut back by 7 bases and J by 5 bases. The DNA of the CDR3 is TGTGCCACCAGCACCACCGGGACAGGCCGTAACAATGAGCAGTTCTTC. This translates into CATSTTGTGRNNEQFF.

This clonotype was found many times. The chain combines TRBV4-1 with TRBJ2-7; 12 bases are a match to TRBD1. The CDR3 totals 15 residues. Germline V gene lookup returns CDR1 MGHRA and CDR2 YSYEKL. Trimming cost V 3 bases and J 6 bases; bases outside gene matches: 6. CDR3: CASSHQGQGALEQYF. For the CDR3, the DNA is TGCGCCAGCAGCCACCAGGGACAGGGGGCACTCGAGCAGTACTTC.

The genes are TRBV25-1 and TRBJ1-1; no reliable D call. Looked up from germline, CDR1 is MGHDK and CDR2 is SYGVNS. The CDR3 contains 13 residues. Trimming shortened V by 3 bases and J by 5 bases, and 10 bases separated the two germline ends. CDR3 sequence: CASSDSGRTEAFF. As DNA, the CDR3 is TGTGCCAGCAGTGACTCTGGTAGGACTGAAGCTTTCTTT.

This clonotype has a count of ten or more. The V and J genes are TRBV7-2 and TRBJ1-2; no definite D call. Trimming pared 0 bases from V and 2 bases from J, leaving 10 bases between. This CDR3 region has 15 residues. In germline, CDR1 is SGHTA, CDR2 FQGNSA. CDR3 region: CASSLARDPNYGYTF. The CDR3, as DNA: TGTGCCAGCAGCTTAGCTCGTGACCCCAACTATGGCTACACCTTC.

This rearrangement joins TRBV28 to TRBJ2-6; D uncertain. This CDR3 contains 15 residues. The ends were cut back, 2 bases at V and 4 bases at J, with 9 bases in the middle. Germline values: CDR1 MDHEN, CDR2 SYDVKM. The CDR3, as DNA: TGTGCCAGCAGTTTACAACGTACCGGGGCCAACGTCCTGACTTTC. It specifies CASSLQRTGANVLTF.

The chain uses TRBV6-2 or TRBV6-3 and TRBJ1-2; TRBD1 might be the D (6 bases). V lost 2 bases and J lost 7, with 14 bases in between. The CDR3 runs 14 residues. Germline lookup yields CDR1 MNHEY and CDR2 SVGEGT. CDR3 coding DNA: TGTGCCAGCAGTTACGGCAGGGGTAATCGTGGCTACACCTTC. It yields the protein CASSYGRGNRGYTF.

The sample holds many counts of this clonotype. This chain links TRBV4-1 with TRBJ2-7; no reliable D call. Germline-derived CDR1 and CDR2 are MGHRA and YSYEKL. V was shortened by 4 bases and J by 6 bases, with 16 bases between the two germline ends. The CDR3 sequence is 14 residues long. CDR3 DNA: TGCGCCAGCAGCCGGGGATTCGGGCTGTCCGAGCAGTACTTC. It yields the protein CASSRGFGLSEQYF.